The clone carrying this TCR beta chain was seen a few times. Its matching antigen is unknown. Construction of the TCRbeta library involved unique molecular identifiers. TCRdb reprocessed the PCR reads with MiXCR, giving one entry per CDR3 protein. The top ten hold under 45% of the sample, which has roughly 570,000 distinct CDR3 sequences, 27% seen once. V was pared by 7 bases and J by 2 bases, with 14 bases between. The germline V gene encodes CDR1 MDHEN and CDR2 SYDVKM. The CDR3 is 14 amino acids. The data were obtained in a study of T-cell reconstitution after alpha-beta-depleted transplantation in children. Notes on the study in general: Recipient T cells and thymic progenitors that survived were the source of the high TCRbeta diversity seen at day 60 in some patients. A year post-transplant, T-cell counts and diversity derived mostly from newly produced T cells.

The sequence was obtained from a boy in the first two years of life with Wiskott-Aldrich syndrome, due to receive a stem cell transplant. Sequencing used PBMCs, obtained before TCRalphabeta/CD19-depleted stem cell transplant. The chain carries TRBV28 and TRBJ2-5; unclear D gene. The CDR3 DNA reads TGTGCCAGCACAAACCAGGTCTCTCAAGAGACCCAGTACTTC. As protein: CASTNQVSQETQYF.